This T cell receptor beta chain was observed in a study of cytomegalovirus exposure and HLA in healthy donors (dated by TCRdb to 2016 to 2017). General notes on the study: According to an earlier analysis of 450 to 650 of the donors, some 180 million T cells yielded 117 million unique TCR beta sequences and roughly 280 Gb of sequence data. The number of donors typed differed by locus, with about 629-640 for A, B, C, DRB1 and DQB1, 522 for DQA1, nearly 610 for DPA1, and 400 to 490 for DPB1. Rather than drawing on any new phenotypic data, the later analysis identified candidate immune exposures from TCR beta sequences and the way those sequences occurred across donors. To study patterns of TCR occurrence, a later analysis re-analyzed previously published TCR beta repertoires from around 660 donors and added high-resolution HLA genotyping. All discovery cohort repertoires had been generated on a single sequencing platform. Among some 400 genotyped donors of the cohort, an average of about 240,000 unique TCR beta nucleotide sequences was sequenced per donor, of which roughly 18% were non-productive. Using immunosequencing, the study profiled T cell repertoires from 550 to 750 subjects and related those repertoires to cytomegalovirus serostatus. Approximately 300 gigabases of sequencing data and 75 million to 85 million unique TCR sequences made up an early release that covered several hundred HLA-typed donors. High-throughput TCR immunosequencing, statistical association of individual TCRs with disease status, and machine learning were combined to predict cytomegalovirus infection status. A handful of DR-DQ haplotypes were handled as single units for association and clustering because linkage in the cohort was strong. Donor age, sex, ethnicity and CMV serostatus were compiled alongside the repertoire data. To decide whether each TCR beta V gene segment behaved as functional or pseudogenic, an earlier analysis of 587 of the donors relied on high-throughput TCR beta sequencing. Along with the approximately 620-subject first cohort, a separate validation cohort of around 110 different subjects was used. In a later genetic analysis, genome-wide SNP genotypes for about three fifths of the roughly 670 donors were used, and that subset was treated as a discovery cohort. HLA typing included class I and class II loci at four-digit resolution. The study was designed to test whether signatures of past pathogen exposure could be identified by cataloging public T cell receptors. Of the approximately 400 genotyped donors, approximately 80% fell in the genetic ancestry cluster associated with self-reported Caucasian donors. Overall study outcomes, separate from this receptor: HLA typing was unavailable for some donors at each locus, so association tests used only the typed subset. The cohort was sequenced for TCR beta chains only, and without alpha or paired-chain data the features that could be detected were limited. In a later analysis, TCR association rates were found to vary across HLA loci, with the most associated TCRs seen for DRB1 alleles and the fewest for HLA-C alleles. In a later genetic analysis, fewer N-insertions in productive TCRs were reported among donors in an Asian-associated ancestry cluster than the approximately 710-donor mean. In an earlier analysis of 587 of the donors, most TCR beta V segments were observed in productive rearrangements about 87% or about 30% of the time, broadly matching IMGT annotations. Several of the top co-occurrence clusters appeared to be linked to parvovirus B19, influenza, CMV and Epstein-Barr virus, according to a later analysis. The classifier was reported to diagnose cytomegalovirus status with high specificity and sensitivity in both the original and validation cohorts. A further reported finding was that TCR beta sequences accurately predicted the HLA-A and HLA-B alleles for most subjects in the first cohort. Most TCR sequences were seen in very few donors, while some public TCRs were found in many individuals. CMV serostatus was the only immune exposure information available for the cohort. In a later genetic analysis, a missense DCLRE1C variant was associated with V-gene and J-gene trimming of TCR beta chains, and the association was replicated in an independent cohort. In a later analysis, HLA-associated TCR beta chains showed more clonal expansion and lower generation probabilities than non-associated chains that were equally common. It was suggested by the authors that the approach could potentially be generalized to other disease states and immunological phenotypes. The presence/absence analyses assumed that sequencing depth was roughly uniform across donors, and that assumption may not be true. In vitro tests confirmed that a few of the cytomegalovirus-associated TCR beta chains recognize cytomegalovirus antigens. When HLA alleles, especially DR and DQ, strongly co-occurred, attributing TCR associations to individual alleles was difficult. The study listed 164 TCR beta chains as associated with cytomegalovirus. Because counts were too low, roughly 17 rarely observed V segments, including chromosome 9 orphons, were left out of the earlier analysis of several hundred of the donors. A cluster of highly shared sequence variants was judged likely to represent a technical artifact of the sequencing pipeline. Because the 87-base-pair reads could not distinguish some IMGT-functional V segments, including TRBV6-2 and TRBV6-3, those segments were excluded. Most CMV-associated TCR beta chains appeared to be HLA-restricted in a later analysis, and the HLA associations seemed to be driven largely by CMV exposure. Correlated functional status among segregating V segments might reflect linkage disequilibrium, but an unknown experimental factor could not be ruled out. In a later analysis, more than 15,000 TCR beta sequences were associated with specific HLA alleles at a false discovery rate of 0.05.

The count of this clone is one. Its antigen specificity is not known. Base qualities are not provided; no much larger clone lies one nucleotide away. Preparation of the library involved the immunoSEQ multiplex PCR assay. The multiplex PCR relied on a mix of 60 forward primers for TCR Vbeta segments and 13 reverse primers for TCR Jbeta segments. The CDR3 region of rearranged TCR beta genes was amplified from genomic DNA with a multiplex PCR assay. The Illumina HiSeq System was used to sequence the amplified TCR beta libraries as 87-base-pair reads. The source study handled its data this way. A later analysis tallied around 87 million unique TCR beta chains across the 660 or so repertoires, and 10 million to 11 million of those chains were shared by two or more donors. Raw reads were error-corrected and collapsed into unique sequences by a nearest-neighbor algorithm in which closely related sequences were merged to remove PCR and sequencing errors. Alignment of CDR3 sequences to IMGT reference sequences was used to assign V, D and J gene segments. For a sequence to be retained, at least a six-nucleotide match to both a V gene segment and a J gene segment was required. Rearrangements were classified as productive when the CDR3 lacked stop codons and remained in frame with V and J, and all other rearrangements were classified as non-productive. CDR3 was defined according to IMGT convention as the region running from the second conserved V-encoded cysteine to the conserved J-encoded phenylalanine. In an earlier analysis of some 550 of the donors, sequences lacking an unambiguous match to a single V gene segment were excluded. An earlier analysis of 587 of the donors called V segments functional above 56.7% productive rearrangements and segregating when the between-donor standard deviation exceeded 5%. To diagnose cytomegalovirus status from the catalog of TCR beta chain sequences, a statistical classification framework was built. In a later analysis, V and J genes were assigned by comparing TCR nucleotide sequences against IMGT/GENE-DB human TR gene sequences. Using the TCRdist pipeline, a later analysis assigned CDR3 sequences along with most-parsimonious VDJ recombination scenarios. A later analysis defined each TCR beta chain by its CDR3 amino acid sequence plus V-gene family, and excluded reads lacking a unique V-gene family. As a way to deal with suspected cross-contamination and a sequencing artifact, a later analysis dropped approximately 570 nucleotide sequences that were highly shared and had low generation probability. In a later analysis, a clonal expansion index was calculated for each public chain from normalized within-repertoire ranks of inferred template counts. In a later analysis, generation probabilities were computed with a VDJ recombination model fitted to out-of-frame rearrangements, and the resulting probabilities were checked against IGoR. A later analysis scored TCR-TCR, TCR-HLA and TCR-CMV co-occurrence with hypergeometric tests, applying a repertoire-size bias correction to TCR pairs. To estimate false discovery rates, a later analysis permuted the HLA or CMV assignments 20 times. In a later analysis, co-occurring TCRs were grouped using DBSCAN, and TCRdist sequence similarity was added for clustering within HLA-allele-positive subsets. For co-occurrence clustering, repertoires with fewer than 30,000 or more than 120,000 public chains were excluded, along with four to six repertoires with anomalous nucleotide sharing. This is the immuneACCESS table as TCRdb keeps it, with only in-frame sequences that have V and J called. A part of the clones is gone; compared with another copy, unresolved V genes explain less than half, and the rest is unexplained. D and trimming were read from the DNA, whereas the V and J calls and clone size are those reported in that table. The sample contains roughly 200,000 clones, approximately 83% of them found a single time. 0.71% of the sample lies in the top ten.

V and J lose 2 bases and 0 bases, and a span of 11 bases separates them. There are 16 amino acids in the CDR3, from cysteine to phenylalanine inclusive. Only CDR3 DNA remains: 48 bases, in frame from the first base. The germline V gene encodes CDR1 MDHEN and CDR2 SYDVKM. The cohort comprised some 700 healthy bone marrow donors. Cohort members were all nominally healthy when sampled, although unrecorded immune exposures were likely present. The donor tested CMV seronegative and was one of the 352 seronegative cohort members. Each donor provided a peripheral blood sample, and peripheral blood mononuclear cells were used for TCR beta sequencing. Genomic DNA extraction from the blood cell samples was performed with the Qiagen DNeasy Blood Extraction Kit.

The rearranged chain carries TRBV28 and TRBJ2-4, with TRBD1 tentatively as D gene (6 bases match). This receptor was taken from a boy younger than 10 in good health and CMV-seronegative. The sample was PBMCs. The nucleotide sequence is given as TGTGCCAGCAGTTTAAGACAGGCTCTAGCCAAAAACATTCAGTACTTC. Its amino acids are CASSLRQALAKNIQYF.